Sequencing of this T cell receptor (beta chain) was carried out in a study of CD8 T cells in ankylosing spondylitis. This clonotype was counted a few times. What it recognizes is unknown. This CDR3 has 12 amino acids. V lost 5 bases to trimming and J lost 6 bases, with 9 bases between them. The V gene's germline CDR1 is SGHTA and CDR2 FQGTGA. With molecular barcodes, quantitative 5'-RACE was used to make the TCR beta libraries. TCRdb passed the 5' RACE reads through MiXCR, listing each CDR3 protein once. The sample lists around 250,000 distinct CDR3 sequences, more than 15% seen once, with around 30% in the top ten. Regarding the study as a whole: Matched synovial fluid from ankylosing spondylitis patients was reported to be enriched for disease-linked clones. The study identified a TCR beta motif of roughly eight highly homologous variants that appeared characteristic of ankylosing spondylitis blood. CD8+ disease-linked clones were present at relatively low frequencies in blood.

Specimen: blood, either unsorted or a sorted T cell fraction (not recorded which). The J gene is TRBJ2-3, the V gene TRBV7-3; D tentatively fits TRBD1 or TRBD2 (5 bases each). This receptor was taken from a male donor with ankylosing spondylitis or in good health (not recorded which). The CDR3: CASSIGGDTQYF. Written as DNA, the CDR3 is TGTGCCAGCAGCATTGGGGGTGATACGCAGTATTTT.